A selection of T cell receptor beta chains follows, all from one sample in a study of response to subunit inactivated influenza vaccine. Using its own MiXCR run on the RT-PCR reads, TCRdb lists one record per CDR3 protein. The repertoire consists of 550,000 to 800,000 distinct CDR3 sequences, with approximately 14% occurring once and the leading ten covering 11%. This material consisted of PBMCs from blood, taken 11 to 12 days after vaccination. Receptors were obtained from a man aged 50-59 years who received an inactivated influenza vaccine. Each CDR3 is given without its conserved first and last residue. The order of the fields is V gene, CDR3 protein.

TRBV5-1 | ASSLVARVNTGELF
TRBV10-2 | ASSVTESNQPQH
TRBV28 | ASSAAGTSGPGISVRY
TRBV29-1 | SAATDEAF
TRBV25-1 | ASRPGGSQETQY
TRBV28 | ASVTNLGTQY
TRBV14 | ASSQELAATYEQY
TRBV5-1 | ASSAGGRNTQY
TRBV7-9 | ASILVYEQY
TRBV10-3 | AISGRDRGPHTGELF
TRBV13 | ASSFGTRGYEQY
TRBV10-3 | AIGRDQPQH
TRBV14 | ASSQVALSSTGVRNSPLH
TRBV20-1 | SARPTSGRRGDTQY
TRBV29-1 | SYPPGGLETQY
TRBV6-2/TRBV6-3 | ASTRDIAGETQY
TRBV30 | AWSRSGRETQY
TRBV4-2 | ASSSSGGSDSYGYT
TRBV19 | ASSTPRGGVEKLF
TRBV7-9 | ASSLPEQGWDTQY